Listed below are T cell receptor beta chains from one sample, sequenced in a study of cytomegalovirus exposure and HLA in healthy donors. Generated by immunoSEQ multiplex PCR, the TCRdb table keeps only in-frame clones and is missing some. Of roughly 180,000 clones listed, over 60% are singletons. The sequenced sample was PBMCs. These receptors all stem from a man between 50 and 59 years old in good health and CMV-seropositive. CDR3s include the opening cysteine and the closing phenylalanine or tryptophan. The D gene is left open where the match is weak. Size values are once, few and many counts, or a class for expanded clones, and some rows have none.

>TRBD1|TRBV28|few|TRBJ1-4
TGTGCCAGCAGTCCCTGGACAGGGGAACCTGAAAAACTGTTTTTT
CASSPWTGEPEKLFF
>TRBD1|TRBV9|once|TRBJ2-1
TGTGCCAGCAGCGCCCACAGGGGTATCTACAATGAGCAGTTCTTC
CASSAHRGIYNEQFF
>TRBD1|TRBV6-1|NA|TRBJ1-1
TGTGCCAGCAGTGCCCAGGGGGAAACTGAAGCTTTCTTT
CASSAQGETEAFF
>TRBD2|TRBV6-5|NA|TRBJ2-5
TGTGCCAGCAGTTTGGGACTAGTCGAAGAGACCCAGTACTTC
CASSLGLVEETQYF
>TRBD2|TRBV7-9|NA|TRBJ2-3
TGTGCCAGCAGCCGTAGCGGGGGTAGGTCAGATACGCAGTATTTT
CASSRSGGRSDTQYF
>TRBD1|TRBV2|NA|TRBJ1-6
TGTGCCAGCACCCGCCTGGGACAGGGGGGTTCACCCCTCCACTTT
CASTRLGQGGSPLHF
>TRBD1|TRBV5-8|NA|TRBJ1-1
TGTGCCAGCAGCTTAGGACAGGGGGCCCCTTTCTTT
CASSLGQGAPFF
>TRBD1|TRBV30|NA|TRBJ1-6
TGTGCCTGGAGTGTACGGACAGGGGGCACAAATTCACCCCTCCACTTT
CAWSVRTGGTNSPLHF
>NA|TRBV28|NA|TRBJ1-4
TGTGCCAGCTCTTTGGGGCCCGTCGCGGCAACTAATGAAAAACTGTTTTTT
CASSLGPVAATNEKLFF
>NA|TRBV28|NA|TRBJ2-7
TGTGCCAGCAGTATCTTGGGCGGGGAGCAGTACTTC
CASSILGGEQYF
>TRBD1|TRBV5-1|NA|TRBJ1-4
TGCGCCAGCAGCTTCACAGGGGAGGAAAAACTGTTTTTT
CASSFTGEEKLFF
>NA|TRBV2|many|TRBJ1-4
TGTGCCAGCAGTGACGAGCAGGCATCTGAAAAACTGTTTTTT
CASSDEQASEKLFF
>NA|TRBV14|NA|TRBJ2-3
TGTGCCAGCAGCCAAGAGCTACAGGTCACAGATACGCAGTATTTT
CASSQELQVTDTQYF
>NA|TRBV5-1|NA|TRBJ1-2
TGCGCCAGCAGAGCAGGGGCCAACTATAGCTACACCTTC
CASRAGANYSYTF
>NA|TRBV5-6|NA|TRBJ1-2
TGTGCCAGCAGCCTCGGTCGCTATGGCTACACCTTC
CASSLGRYGYTF
>TRBD1|TRBV10-3|NA|TRBJ2-7
TGTGCCATCAGTGAGCCGGGACAGAACTACGAGCAGTACTTC
CAISEPGQNYEQYF
>NA|TRBV18|NA|TRBJ2-7
TGTGCCAGCTCACCAATCCAACAGAGCTCCTACGAGCAGTACTTC
CASSPIQQSSYEQYF
>NA|TRBV4-3|once|TRBJ2-1
TGCGCCAGCAGCTACCTCTCCCTTGCGGGGGCCAACCACAATGAGCAGTTCTTC
CASSYLSLAGANHNEQFF
>TRBD1|TRBV28|NA|TRBJ1-4
TGTGCCAGCAGCCCGGGACAGGGGGCGCGATATGAAAAACTGTTTTTT
CASSPGQGARYEKLFF
>TRBD2|TRBV27|NA|TRBJ2-3
TGTGCCAGCAGTTTCACCAGCGGGGGCCGCACAGATACGCAGTATTTT
CASSFTSGGRTDTQYF
>NA|TRBV27|NA|TRBJ1-2
TGTGCCAGCAGTTTATTATCCGGGGACTATGGCTACACCTTC
CASSLLSGDYGYTF
>NA|TRBV6-5|NA|TRBJ1-2
TGTGCCTCCCTGAACCGGGGAAGAGGCTACACCTTC
CASLNRGRGYTF
>NA|TRBV28|once|TRBJ2-5
TGTGCCAGCAGTCCCCACCTTCCAATGGGCGAACAAGAGACCCAGTACTTC
CASSPHLPMGEQETQYF
>NA|TRBV19|NA|TRBJ2-7
TGTGCCAGTAGTATAGATATAGTCCTCCCGGGTAGCTACGAGCAGTACTTC
CASSIDIVLPGSYEQYF
>TRBD2|TRBV5-1|once|TRBJ2-3
TGCGCCAGCAGCTTGAGGAGACTAGCCTTCATAGATACGCAGTATTTT
CASSLRRLAFIDTQYF
>TRBD1|TRBV28|NA|TRBJ1-5
TGTGCCAGCAGTCTAACAGGGGGCGGGGATCAGCCCCAGCATTTT
CASSLTGGGDQPQHF
>NA|TRBV12-5|NA|TRBJ2-3
TGTGCTAGTGGTTTGACAAATAAAGATACGCAGTATTTT
CASGLTNKDTQYF
>NA|TRBV6-4|once|TRBJ1-5
TGTGCCAGCGCCCTAGAAGGAAATCAGCCCCAGCATTTT
CASALEGNQPQHF
>NA|TRBV5-1|NA|TRBJ2-2
TGCGCCAGTTGGAAAGCGGGTCCTTCCAACACCGGGGAGCTGTTTTTT
CASWKAGPSNTGELFF
>NA|TRBV6-1|few|TRBJ1-5
TGTGCCAGCAGTGGACAGTATAGCAATCAGCCCCAGCATTTT
CASSGQYSNQPQHF
>TRBD1|TRBV16|NA|TRBJ1-6
TGTGCCAGCAGTCCGGGACAGGTGGTGACTTCACCCCTCCACTTT
CASSPGQVVTSPLHF
>TRBD1|TRBV5-4|NA|TRBJ2-5
TGTGCCAGCAGCTTGGCCAGGGGGCGAGGGGAGACCCAGTACTTC
CASSLARGRGETQYF
>NA|TRBV7-9|NA|TRBJ1-4
TGTGCCAGCGGACTAATAGCAACTAATGAAAAACTGTTTTTT
CASGLIATNEKLFF
>NA|TRBV15|NA|TRBJ1-1
TGTGCCACCAGCAGGGCCCGGGGGGACACTGAAGCTTTCTTT
CATSRARGDTEAFF
>NA|TRBV28|NA|TRBJ1-2
TGTGCCACAGGCCGCCCCTATGGCTACACCTTC
CATGRPYGYTF
>NA|TRBV6-5|NA|TRBJ1-2
TGTGCCAGCAGTTACTCCCTAGGCGCGGTCAGCGGCTACACCTTC
CASSYSLGAVSGYTF
>NA|TRBV5-1|NA|TRBJ1-1
TGCGCCAGCAGCGTATTACAGGGAGAGCCCACTGAAGCTTTCTTT
CASSVLQGEPTEAFF
>TRBD2|TRBV5-1|NA|TRBJ2-7
TGCGCCAGCAGGGCTAGCGGGGGGAGGTACGAGCAGTACTTC
CASRASGGRYEQYF
>TRBD1|TRBV6-5|NA|TRBJ1-1
TGTGCCAGCAGCCCGACAGGGGGCTTGGAAGCTTTCTTT
CASSPTGGLEAFF
>NA|TRBV5-6|once|TRBJ2-3
TGTGCCAGCAGAGGGGCGGGGACAGATACGCAGTATTTT
CASRGAGTDTQYF
>NA|TRBV19|NA|TRBJ1-1
TGTGCCAGTAGTACTAGGAGGAACACTGAAGCTTTCTTT
CASSTRRNTEAFF
>TRBD2|TRBV18|NA|TRBJ2-1
TGTGCCAGCTCACCACCGGGGGGGGAAGTTCACTACAATGAGCAGTTCTTC
CASSPPGGEVHYNEQFF
>NA|TRBV19|NA|TRBJ1-3
TGTGCCAGTAGTCGGACATCCAACTCTGGAAACACCATATATTTT
CASSRTSNSGNTIYF
>NA|TRBV9|NA|TRBJ1-2
TGTGCCAGCAGCGTAGCTTTAACTCCCGGTGATGGCTACACCTTC
CASSVALTPGDGYTF
>NA|TRBV6-5|NA|TRBJ1-5
TGTGCCAGCAGCCCACCAGGGAATCAGCCCCAGCATTTT
CASSPPGNQPQHF
>TRBD1|TRBV28|NA|TRBJ1-2
TGTGCCAGCGGAACTCCGACAGGGATTTCTAACTATGGCTACACCTTC
CASGTPTGISNYGYTF
>NA|TRBV21-1|NA|TRBJ2-5
TGTGCCAGCAGCACGACACAGAACCTACAAGAGACCCAGTACTTC
CASSTTQNLQETQYF
>NA|TRBV5-4|NA|TRBJ1-1
TGTGCCAGCAGCTTGGAACAGGCGTACACTGAAGCTTTCTTT
CASSLEQAYTEAFF
>TRBD2|TRBV7-6|NA|TRBJ2-7
TGTGCCAGCAGCCCGACTAGCGGCTACGAGCAGTACTTC
CASSPTSGYEQYF
>TRBD1|TRBV9|many|TRBJ1-1
TGTGCCAGCAGCGTAGGGGACAGGAGTGAAGCTTTCTTT
CASSVGDRSEAFF
>NA|TRBV9|once|TRBJ1-2
TGTGCCAGCAGCGTACCCGCGACAGGCCACTATGGCTACACCTTC
CASSVPATGHYGYTF
>TRBD2|TRBV7-9|NA|TRBJ2-1
TGTGCCAGCAGCCCACCCCCGGGGACTAGCAATGAGCAGTTCTTC
CASSPPPGTSNEQFF
>TRBD1|TRBV5-1|NA|TRBJ1-2
TGCGCCAGCAGCCAAAGGACAGGGGAACCCTATGGCTACACCTTC
CASSQRTGEPYGYTF